These 9 T cell receptor beta chains came from one sample sequenced in a study of T cell changes during pregnancy in multiple sclerosis. Only in-frame clones appear in the TCRdb table, and some are missing; sequencing was by immunoSEQ multiplex PCR. The profile shows under 70,000 clones, 92% of them singletons. Here the sequenced sample was peripheral blood, taken in the third trimester of pregnancy. The receptor set was obtained from a female donor in good health, enrolled as a control in a pregnancy study.

This clone was observed a single time. V and J are TRBV30 and TRBJ1-1, with a weak D call TRBD1 (6 bases). From germline, CDR1 is GTSNPN and CDR2 SVGIG (reference sequence). V was cut by 5 bases and J by 4 bases, with 11 bases left in between. The CDR3 is 12 amino acids. In DNA form, the CDR3 reads TGTGCCTGGGGGAGGGGGGGCACTGAAGCTTTCTTT. It encodes CAWGRGGTEAFF.

CDR3 protein: CASSKTSGSSYEQYF. CDR3 coding DNA: TGTGCCAGCAGTAAAACTAGCGGGAGTTCCTACGAGCAGTACTTC. The chain joins TRBV28 to TRBJ2-7; 11 nucleotides match TRBD2. This CDR3 has 15 residues. The V gene end was trimmed by 5 bases and the J gene end by 1 base; junction bases not matched to a gene: 4. Germline V CDR1 and CDR2: MDHEN, SYDVKM.

This chain links TRBV11-2 with TRBJ1-1, with D unresolved. CDR3 length: 12 amino acids. CDR1 is SGHAT, CDR2 FQNNGV, per germline. Trimming removed 1 base at V and 7 bases at J, with 7 bases between. For the CDR3, the DNA is TGTGCCAGCAGCTTAGTAGGACTTGAAGCTTTCTTT. Amino acids: CASSLVGLEAFF.

The V call is TRBV10-3, the J call TRBJ2-7, with 9 bases lining up with TRBD2. J lost 4 bases, V lost 4 bases, and 8 bases had no gene match. There are 15 residues in the CDR3. Germline assignment: CDR1 ENHRY and CDR2 SYGVKD. CDR3 nucleotides: TGTGCCATCAGTGTTCCTACTAGCGGGCGGTACGAGCAGTACTTC. Protein sequence: CAISVPTSGRYEQYF.

This chain connects TRBV9 to TRBJ2-6, with a weak D call TRBD1 (6 bases). CDR3 length equals 18 residues. Germline CDR1 is SGDLS and CDR2 is YYNGEE. V was shortened by 0 bases and J by 4 bases, with 17 bases between the two germline ends. CDR3 residues: CASSVALGQGYGANVLTF. CDR3 nucleotide sequence: TGTGCCAGCAGCGTAGCTTTAGGCCAGGGGTACGGGGCCAACGTCCTGACTTTC. The full variable domain, with the rest looked up from reference TRBV9 and TRBJ2-6, is DSGVTQTPKHLITATGQRVTLRCSPRSGDLSVYWYQQSLDQGLQFLIQYYNGEERAKGNILERFSAQQFPDLHSELNLSSLELGDSALYFCASSVALGQGYGANVLTFGAGSRLTVL.

This sequence joins TRBV15 and TRBJ1-2, with 7 bases identical to TRBD1. Germline V gene lookup returns CDR1 LNHNV and CDR2 YYDKDF (reference sequence). The ends lost 2 bases at V and 2 bases at J; junction bases unmatched: 8. This CDR3 comprises 16 residues. CDR3 sequence (DNA): TGTGCCACCAGCAGATCCATCAGACAGGGAAACTATGGCTACACCTTC. Its protein product is CATSRSIRQGNYGYTF.

V and J are TRBV7-3 and TRBJ2-3, with D maybe TRBD1 (6 bases). Germline CDR1 and CDR2: SGHTA and FQGTGA. Trimming removed 5 bases at V and 2 bases at J, with 14 bases between. This CDR3 has 15 amino acids. The CDR3 region is CASSDRGGFTDTQYF. CDR3 DNA sequence: TGTGCCAGCAGCGACAGAGGGGGATTCACAGATACGCAGTATTTT.

This clone has just one count. The chain employs TRBV7-9 and TRBJ2-5; no clear D gene. V gave up 1 base and J gave up 14 bases, with 14 bases separating them. The CDR3 is 12 amino acids. Germline V gives CDR1 SEHNR, CDR2 FQNEAQ (reference sequence). As DNA, the CDR3 is TGTGCCAGCAGCTTAGAAGCCTCGCTCTTTTACTTC. Its protein product is CASSLEASLFYF.

This clone turned up a few times. The rearrangement links TRBV7-2 to TRBJ2-1; TRBD2 aligns across 9 bases. Germline trimming cut 2 bases from V and 7 bases from J; bases unmatched to any gene: 9. CDR1 SGHTA and CDR2 FQGNSA come from the germline V gene. CDR3 length: 16 residues. The CDR3 here is CASSLWPSGTSNEQFF. The DNA of the CDR3 is TGTGCCAGCAGCTTATGGCCTAGCGGGACTTCGAATGAGCAGTTCTTC.